These T cell receptor beta chains were read from a single sample in a study of CD8 T cells in ankylosing spondylitis. TCRdb fed the 5' RACE reads into MiXCR, producing one record per CDR3 protein. The table records around 430,000 distinct CDR3 sequences, 17% of them present only once. Source material: blood, either unsorted or a sorted T cell fraction (not recorded which). The source is a male donor with ankylosing spondylitis. Both conserved end residues are part of each CDR3. A D gene is named only where the DNA matches it firmly. For some rows the clone size is stated as once, few or many, or as a class when expanded; others skip it.

.	TRBD1	TRBJ2-7	TRBV20-1	13	TGCAGTGCTAAGGGACAGGGGTTAAACGAGCAGTACTTC	CSAKGQGLNEQYF
few	.	TRBJ1-3	TRBV14	15	TGTGCCAGCACTTACGGCGGGGGCTCTGGAAACACCATATATTTT	CASTYGGGSGNTIYF
few	.	TRBJ2-5	TRBV28	14	TGTGCCAGCAGTTTGAGAGGGGTAAAAGAGACCCAGTACTTC	CASSLRGVKETQYF
few	TRBD1	TRBJ2-1	TRBV6-1	13	TGTGCCAGCAGTACGGGACAGGGCCGTAACGTGTTCTTC	CASSTGQGRNVFF
.	.	TRBJ2-7	TRBV29-1	13	TGCAGCGTTGATGACGGGGGAAACTACGAGCAGTACTTC	CSVDDGGNYEQYF
.	.	TRBJ2-1	TRBV18	17	TGTGCCAGCTCACCACCCCTCATGGGATACTCCTACAATGAGCAGTTCTTC	CASSPPLMGYSYNEQFF
few	.	TRBJ1-6	TRBV5-5	15	TGTGCCAGCAGCTTTGGGGTCAGAAATAATTCACCCCTCCACTTT	CASSFGVRNNSPLHF
few	.	TRBJ2-2	TRBV12-3/TRBV12-4	14	TGTGCCAGCAGTATTAGATGGGATACCGGGGAGCTGTTTTTT	CASSIRWDTGELFF
few	.	TRBJ1-2	TRBV5-1	14	TGCGCCAGCAGCCTCCCGGACGGGGTAGGGGGCTACACCTTC	CASSLPDGVGGYTF
.	.	TRBJ1-1	TRBV3-1	15	TGTGCCAGCAGCCCCTCCCTTCCTCTGAACACTGAAGCTTTCTTT	CASSPSLPLNTEAFF
.	.	TRBJ2-3	TRBV9	17	TGTGCCAGCAGCGCATCCACTAGTGGGGCAGTTTTAGATACGCAGTATTTT	CASSASTSGAVLDTQYF
few	TRBD2	TRBJ2-3	TRBV20-1	14	TGCAGTGCTAGAGGACTAGCGGGAGTGGATACGCAGTATTTT	CSARGLAGVDTQYF
.	.	TRBJ1-2	TRBV5-1	15	TGCGCCAGCAGCTTGCTAGGGCAGGCTAACTATGGCTACACCTTC	CASSLLGQANYGYTF
.	TRBD2	TRBJ2-3	TRBV20-1	14	TGCAGTGCGAAAGGGACTAGCGGGACTGATACGCAGTATTTT	CSAKGTSGTDTQYF
.	.	TRBJ2-1	TRBV2	13	TGTGCCAGCAGTGAACGTGAGGGTTATGAGCAGTTCTTC	CASSEREGYEQFF
.	.	TRBJ1-2	TRBV5-6	16	TGTGCCAGCAGTATGCTTGCCCCGTATCGTGACTATGGCTACACCTTC	CASSMLAPYRDYGYTF
once	.	TRBJ1-1	TRBV30	12	TGTGCCTGGAATCGAGGTAACACTGAAGCTTTCTTT	CAWNRGNTEAFF
few	.	TRBJ2-4	TRBV7-2	15	TGTGCCAGCAGCCCCTCCCCCCCTAGCCGGTACATTCAGTACTTC	CASSPSPPSRYIQYF
few	TRBD2	TRBJ2-7	TRBV5-1	16	TGCGCCAGCAGCCTCGCCTCGGGACTAGGCTCCTACGAGCAGTACTTC	CASSLASGLGSYEQYF
few	.	TRBJ1-6	TRBV7-2	14	TGTGCCAGCGGCCGGGGCGGGTTGGGTTCACCCCTCCACTTT	CASGRGGLGSPLHF
few	.	TRBJ1-6	TRBV19	13	TGTGCCAGTGGCGCCAGTCTTAATTCACCCCTCCACTTT	CASGASLNSPLHF
.	.	TRBJ2-1	TRBV2	12	TGTGCCAGCAAGGAGGGAAGGGCTGAGCAGTTCTTC	CASKEGRAEQFF
.	TRBD2	TRBJ2-1	TRBV7-9	16	TGTGCCAGCAGCTTAGGGCTAGCGGGAGGGCTCAGTGAGCAGTTCTTC	CASSLGLAGGLSEQFF
.	.	TRBJ2-7	TRBV5-1	15	TGCGCCAGCAGCCCTGGGCCGGGGCGCTCCTACGAGCAGTACTTC	CASSPGPGRSYEQYF
.	TRBD1	TRBJ2-7	TRBV24-1	15	TGTGCCACCAGTGACCCCGGGACAGGGTCCTACGAGCAGTACTTC	CATSDPGTGSYEQYF
few	TRBD1	TRBJ1-1	TRBV29-1	15	TGCAGCGTTGAAGATCCGTACAGGGGGCGAACTGAAGCTTTCTTT	CSVEDPYRGRTEAFF
.	TRBD2	TRBJ2-1	TRBV7-9	16	TGTGCCAGCAGCCCACTCGGGGGGGGCCCGAACAATGAGCAGTTCTTC	CASSPLGGGPNNEQFF
few	TRBD1	TRBJ1-6	TRBV7-6	14	TGTGCCAGCAGCGGAGCCACAGGGGTAGGGCCCCTCCACTTT	CASSGATGVGPLHF
.	.	TRBJ2-7	TRBV5-1	14	TGCGCCAGCAGCCCGACAGTAGGGGTCTACGAGCAGTACTTC	CASSPTVGVYEQYF
.	TRBD2	TRBJ2-2	TRBV24-1	17	TGTGCCACCAGTGGTCTAGCGGGAGGGCCGGTCACCGGGGAGCTGTTTTTT	CATSGLAGGPVTGELFF
few	.	TRBJ2-3	TRBV2	12	TGTGCCAGCAGTGGAGCAACAGATACGCAGTATTTT	CASSGATDTQYF
few	TRBD1	TRBJ1-1	TRBV20-1	16	TGCAGTGCTGAGGACAGGATGCTCTTTGGGAACACTGAAGCTTTCTTT	CSAEDRMLFGNTEAFF
few	.	TRBJ1-5	TRBV7-9	14	TGTGCCAGCAGCTTAGACAGCCCCCTCGTACCCCAGCATTTT	CASSLDSPLVPQHF